Presented here are 13 T cell receptor beta chains from one specimen sequenced in a study of siplizumab effects on memory and regulatory T cells. Clones were read by immunoSEQ multiplex PCR, and TCRdb kept only the in-frame ones, dropping some. Of about 120,000 clones in the sample, about 95% were seen once. The sample taken for sequencing was non-Treg CD4+ T cells sorted from blood. The receptors come from a human donor in good health.

The chain couples TRBV9 to TRBJ1-4; D not resolved. The V end was cut by 0 bases, the J end by 5 bases, with 17 bases between. CDR3 length equals 17 residues. Per germline, CDR1 SGDLS and CDR2 YYNGEE. This chain's CDR3 is CASSVATVAPENEKLFF. CDR3 sequence (DNA): TGTGCCAGCAGCGTAGCTACTGTGGCACCGGAGAATGAAAAACTGTTTTTT. Full variable domain (rest looked up from reference TRBV9 and TRBJ1-4): DSGVTQTPKHLITATGQRVTLRCSPRSGDLSVYWYQQSLDQGLQFLIQYYNGEERAKGNILERFSAQQFPDLHSELNLSSLELGDSALYFCASSVATVAPENEKLFFGSGTQLSVL.

The V gene is TRBV9, the J gene TRBJ1-2; no clear D. Per the germline V gene, CDR1 is SGDLS and CDR2 is YYNGEE. V was clipped by 4 bases and J by 0 bases, with 10 bases between them. The CDR3 has 14 amino acids. The CDR3 coding sequence is TGTGCCAGCAGCCCCCAGTCGTCTAACTATGGCTACACCTTC. Translation: CASSPQSSNYGYTF.

V is TRBV7-9 and J is TRBJ2-3, with TRBD2 identical over 7 bases. Germline V gene data show CDR1 as SEHNR and CDR2 as FQNEAQ (reference sequence). The CDR3 extends over 12 amino acids. V gave up 5 bases and J gave up 5 bases; unmatched junction bases: 1. DNA for the CDR3: TGTGCCAGCAGCCCGGGGGGAGATACGCAGTATTTT. It codes for CASSPGGDTQYF.

The chain uses TRBV5-1 and TRBJ2-2; tentatively, D is TRBD2 (5 bases). Germline V CDR1 and CDR2: SGHRS, YFSETQ. The CDR3 runs 18 residues. The V end lost 4 bases, the J end lost 0 bases, and 19 bases lay between the germline ends. CDR3 sequence (DNA): TGCGCCAGCAGCCCGGGCCTGGGAGCGACCGCGAACACCGGGGAGCTGTTTTTT. As protein: CASSPGLGATANTGELFF.

The V and J genes are TRBV11-2 and TRBJ2-1; 7 positions match TRBD1. The CDR3 covers 15 residues. After removal of 1 base from V and 7 bases from J, the junction contained 7 bases not matched to a gene. The V gene's germline CDR1 is SGHAT and CDR2 FQNNGV. The DNA for the CDR3 is TGTGCCAGCAGCTTAGGAGGGGGCAAGGATAATGAGCAGTTCTTC. This gives the protein CASSLGGGKDNEQFF.

This chain joins TRBV5-1 and TRBJ1-6; D unclear. Per the germline V gene, CDR1 is SGHRS and CDR2 is YFSETQ. V lost 0 bases and J 10 bases, leaving 8 bases between the germline ends. The CDR3 loop spans 13 amino acids. For the CDR3, the DNA is TGCGCCAGCAGCTTGGCGGGTCTATCACCCCTCCACTTT. Its protein is CASSLAGLSPLHF. Full variable domain (outside the CDR3, taken from reference TRBV5-1 and TRBJ1-6): KAGVTQTPRYLIKTRGQQVTLSCSPISGHRSVSWYQQTPGQGLQFLFEYFSETQRNKGNFPGRFSGRQFSNSRSEMNVSTLELGDSALYLCASSLAGLSPLHFGNGTRLTVT.

V is TRBV10-1 and J is TRBJ2-5; possible D gene TRBD1, 5 bases. The CDR3 is made up of 13 amino acids. Looked up from germline, CDR1 is WNHNN and CDR2 is SYGVQD (reference sequence). With 11 bases removed from V and 5 bases from J, the gap between germline ends came to 18 bases. For the CDR3, the DNA is TGCGCCCAGCAACTCGGTTCAGGGGAGACCCAGTACTTC. Protein: CAQQLGSGETQYF.

This chain's CDR3 is CASSDEIHGYTF. CDR3 nucleotide sequence: TGTGCCAGCAGTGACGAAATTCATGGCTACACCTTC. The rearrangement uses TRBV6-4 and TRBJ1-2; D is ambiguous. Germline lookup yields CDR1 MRHNA and CDR2 SNTAGT. The germline V and J ends were trimmed by 2 bases and 6 bases, with 7 bases remaining between them. The CDR3 extends over 12 amino acids.

The rearrangement joins TRBV6-6 to TRBJ1-1; D uncertain. The CDR3 has 13 residues. V was clipped by 3 bases and J by 0 bases, with 5 bases between them. Germline CDR1 and CDR2: MNHNY and SVGAGI (reference sequence). Written as DNA, the CDR3 is TGTGCCAGCAGTTATTCGATGAACACTGAAGCTTTCTTT. Its translation: CASSYSMNTEAFF.

The chain has TRBV7-8 and TRBJ2-1; no firm D call. The germline CDR1 and CDR2 sequences are SGHVS and FQNEAQ. The CDR3 covers 11 residues. Trimming removed 1 base from V and 12 bases from J, with 7 bases in between. CDR3 loop: CASSLGVWQFF. The CDR3 region has the DNA TGTGCCAGCAGCTTAGGGGTCTGGCAGTTCTTC.

The chain links TRBV18 to TRBJ2-7; D is uncertain. The V end lost 0 bases, the J end lost 2 bases, and 8 bases lay between the germline ends. The CDR3 loop spans 14 amino acids. CDR1 and CDR2 (germline): KGHSH, LQKENI. As DNA, the CDR3 is TGTGCCAGCTCACCACCACGACCGGCCTACGAGCAGTACTTC. Encoded protein: CASSPPRPAYEQYF.

The chain joins TRBV5-4 to TRBJ2-6; D unclear. This CDR3 comprises 14 residues. Between the trimmed V and J ends, which lost 1 base and 3 bases, there was a span of 5 bases. Germline loops: CDR1 SGHNT, CDR2 YYREEE (reference sequence). CDR3 nucleotide sequence: TGTGCCAGCAGCTTGACCGTTGGGGCCAACGTCCTGACTTTC. Residues: CASSLTVGANVLTF.

The V and J genes are TRBV18 and TRBJ2-1; 10 bases are a match to TRBD2. The junction had 5 bases not matched to a gene; V was cut back by 3 bases and J by 6 bases. The CDR3 runs 15 residues. Germline V lookup: CDR1 KGHSH, CDR2 LQKENI. CDR3 residues: CASSPSLAGANEQFF. The CDR3 DNA follows: TGTGCCAGCTCACCGTCCCTAGCGGGAGCCAATGAGCAGTTCTTC.